Below are 20 T cell receptor beta chains sequenced from a single sample in a study of cytomegalovirus exposure and HLA in healthy donors. The PCR contained 60 Vbeta and 13 Jbeta primers. Sequenced by immunoSEQ multiplex PCR; TCRdb stores in-frame clones only, minus some. The repertoire holds 200,000 to 250,000 clones, with about 80% as singletons. The sample consisted of PBMCs. These receptors were taken from a woman aged 35 to 49 in good health and CMV-seronegative.

The V and J genes are TRBV30 and TRBJ1-2; 9 bases agree with TRBD1. J was trimmed by 7 bases and V by 5 bases; bases with no gene match: 11. The V gene's germline CDR1 is GTSNPN and CDR2 SVGIG (reference sequence). This CDR3 region has 14 residues. CDR3 nucleotide sequence: TGTGCCTGGCGACAGGGGGGATCGGAGGGTGGCTACACCTTC. This codes for CAWRQGGSEGGYTF.

This clone was picked up a small number of times. The chain recombines TRBV28 with TRBJ2-6, with TRBD1 matching 7 bases. Germline-derived CDR1 and CDR2 are MDHEN and SYDVKM. Trimming took 7 bases from V and 0 from J; bases not matched to a gene: 6. The CDR3 covers 16 residues. CDR3 region: CASKQGGFSGANVLTF. CDR3 coding DNA: TGTGCCAGCAAACAAGGGGGCTTCTCTGGGGCCAACGTCCTGACTTTC.

The chain couples TRBV15 to TRBJ1-3; no reliable D call. Germline V gives CDR1 LNHNV, CDR2 YYDKDF (reference sequence). V lost 5 bases and J lost 0, with 17 bases in between. The CDR3 length is 17 residues. The CDR3 spells CATSGVREVASGNTIYF. CDR3 coding DNA: TGTGCCACCAGCGGGGTGAGGGAGGTAGCCTCTGGAAACACCATATATTTT.

V usage is TRBV28 and J usage is TRBJ2-4; 7 nucleotides match TRBD1. Losses at the gene ends were 5 bases for V and 4 bases for J; bases not matched to a gene: 8. This CDR3 comprises 15 residues. Germline V CDR1 and CDR2: MDHEN, SYDVKM. This CDR3 reads CASSPSGQSKNIQYF. CDR3 bases: TGTGCCAGCAGTCCCTCGGGACAGAGTAAAAACATTCAGTACTTC.

This sequence joins TRBV2 and TRBJ1-1, with D perhaps TRBD1 (5 bases). Germline CDR1 SNHLY, CDR2 FYNNEI. CDR3 size: 14 residues. V lost 5 bases to trimming and J lost 5 bases, with 15 bases between them. The CDR3 sequence is CASSRTGGGTEAFF. The DNA of the CDR3 is TGTGCCAGCAGTCGTACGGGGGGGGGAACTGAAGCTTTCTTT.

V is TRBV4-3 and J is TRBJ2-5; the D is unclear. Germline V lookup: CDR1 LGHNA, CDR2 YSLEER. V dropped 0 bases and J dropped 1 base, with 9 bases sitting between them. The CDR3 length is 15 residues. The DNA of the CDR3 is TGCGCCAGCAGCCAAGATAGGAGTCTCCAAGAGACCCAGTACTTC. Amino acid sequence: CASSQDRSLQETQYF.

The chain recombines TRBV19 with TRBJ2-7; D uncertain. Germline values: CDR1 LNHDA, CDR2 SQIVND (reference sequence). The V end was cut by 7 bases, the J end by 2 bases, with 18 bases between. This CDR3 is built from 15 residues. The CDR3 reads CASMGYADTAYEQYF. In nucleotides, the CDR3 is TGTGCCAGTATGGGTTACGCTGACACCGCCTACGAGCAGTACTTC.

The chain has TRBV5-8 and TRBJ1-3; a weak D match, TRBD1 (5 bases). The CDR3 loop spans 15 amino acids. The germline V and J ends were trimmed by 1 base and 0 bases, with 8 bases remaining between them. The V gene's germline CDR1 is SGHTS and CDR2 YDEGEE. CDR3 nucleotides: TGTGCCAGCAGCTTGCGGGGACTCTCTGGAAACACCATATATTTT. It translates to CASSLRGLSGNTIYF.

The chain joins TRBV7-2 to TRBJ2-5; 8 bases are shared with TRBD2. This CDR3 has 15 amino acids. V trimming: 2 bases; J trimming: 4 bases; junction bases outside the gene matches: 6. Per the germline V gene, CDR1 is SGHTA and CDR2 is FQGNSA. The CDR3 loop reads CASSLYSGGGETQYF. Here the CDR3 DNA reads TGTGCCAGCAGCTTATACTCGGGGGGGGGAGAGACCCAGTACTTC. The full variable domain, with the rest looked up from reference TRBV7-2 and TRBJ2-5, is GAGVSQSPSNKVTEKGKDVELRCDPISGHTALYWYRQSLGQGLEFLIYFQGNSAPDKSGLPSDRFSAERTGGSVSTLTIQRTQQEDSAVYLCASSLYSGGGETQYFGPGTRLLVL.

In its sample, this clone was seen a few times. The CDR3 nucleotides are TGTGCCAGCAGCTTTCCAGGGGGAGTCGGGAACACTGAAGCTTTCTTT. Its translation is CASSFPGGVGNTEAFF. J is TRBJ1-1 and V is TRBV5-8; 7 nucleotides match TRBD1. Germline V gene lookup returns CDR1 SGHTS and CDR2 YDEGEE. This CDR3 comprises 16 residues. The ends lost 2 bases at V and 1 base at J; junction bases unmatched: 8. Variable domain in full (rest from reference TRBV5-8 and TRBJ1-1): EAGVTQSPTHLIKTRGQQATLRCSPISGHTSVYWYQQALGLGLQFLLWYDEGEERNRGNFPPRFSGRQFPNYSSELNVNALELEDSALYLCASSFPGGVGNTEAFFGQGTRLTVV.

J is TRBJ2-5 and V is TRBV28; possibly TRBD2 for D (6 bases). The CDR3 runs to 14 residues. Trimming left V 3 bases short and J 3 bases short, with 11 bases between. Germline V lookup: CDR1 MDHEN, CDR2 SYDVKM. CDR3 residues: CASSFGGDKETQYF. The CDR3 coding sequence is TGTGCCAGCAGTTTTGGCGGGGATAAAGAGACCCAGTACTTC.

The V and J genes are TRBV21-1 and TRBJ1-6. TRBV21-1 is marked as a pseudogene. The CDR3 totals 14 residues. The CDR3 is CASSKVPGLGPLHF. CDR3 nucleotide sequence: TGTGCCAGCAGCAAAGTCCCGGGTTTGGGACCCCTCCACTTT.

This clone was seen more than once but under ten times. At one end, the junction sequence differs from germline, possibly due to a read error. This chain links TRBV7-7 with TRBJ2-2; a weak D match, TRBD1 (6 bases). The CDR3 length is 15 residues. Germline V CDR1 and CDR2: SSHAT, FNYEAQ (reference sequence). As DNA, the CDR3 is TGTGCTAGCAGCTCAAGGGAGAGGGGGACCGGGGAGCTGTTTTTT. Translated: CASSSRERGTGELFF.

V and J are TRBV7-2 and TRBJ1-1; no firm D call. Germline CDR1 and CDR2: SGHTA and FQGNSA. V dropped 0 bases and J dropped 11 bases, with 10 bases sitting between them. The CDR3 runs 12 residues. The CDR3 protein is CASSLAAGRAFF. In nucleotides, the CDR3 is TGTGCCAGCAGCTTAGCCGCAGGAAGGGCTTTCTTT.

This sequence joins TRBV28 and TRBJ1-2; the match to TRBD1 covers 8 bases. The J segment lost 4 bases and the V segment lost 10 bases, leaving 8 bases of the junction unmatched. Looked up from germline, CDR1 is MDHEN and CDR2 is SYDVKM. CDR3 size: 13 residues. CDR3 amino acids: CATTIRGLYGYTF. Here the CDR3 DNA reads TGTGCCACCACAATCAGGGGGCTCTATGGCTACACCTTC.

This clone was detected once. The rearrangement uses TRBV6-5 and TRBJ1-4; the match to TRBD1 covers 11 bases. J was trimmed by 4 bases and V by 4 bases; bases with no gene match: 5. CDR1 and CDR2 (germline): MNHEY, SVGAGI. The CDR3 extends over 16 amino acids. CDR3 coding DNA: TGTGCCAGCAGTTGGACAGGGGGCTATGATAATGAAAAACTGTTTTTT. It specifies CASSWTGGYDNEKLFF.

The chain employs TRBV27 and TRBJ1-2; 7 bases are shared with TRBD1. The CDR3 extends over 13 amino acids. Germline V CDR1 and CDR2: MNHEY, SMNVEV (reference sequence). The junction had 9 bases not matched to a gene; V was cut back by 7 bases and J by 7 bases. The CDR3, as DNA: TGTGCCAGCACCCGGACAGGAGGTACTGGCTACACCTTC. This gives the protein CASTRTGGTGYTF.

This clone came up once. The chain joins TRBV6-5 to TRBJ2-5; D may be TRBD1 (5 bases). With the DNA end fitting TRBJ2-7 better, the J assignment may be wrong. Germline values: CDR1 MNHEY, CDR2 SVGAGI. The CDR3 has 15 residues. CDR3 sequence: CASSYLPGNSYEQYF. CDR3 sequence (DNA): TGTGCCAGCAGTTACTTACCAGGGAACTCCTACGAGCAGTACTTC.

This sequence joins TRBV6-1 and TRBJ2-5; TRBD2 aligns across 8 bases. This CDR3 is 13 amino acids long. V shed 3 bases, J shed 11 bases, and the junction held 8 bases outside the gene matches. Germline-derived CDR1 and CDR2 are MNHNS and SASEGT. The CDR3 here is CASSERGVREQYF. The CDR3 DNA reads as TGTGCCAGCAGTGAGCGGGGGGTCAGGGAGCAGTACTTC.

The chain combines TRBV11-3 with TRBJ2-1; 10 bases line up with TRBD1. The CDR3 consists of 17 residues. J lost 7 bases, V lost 6 bases, and 15 bases had no gene match. Germline V gene lookup returns CDR1 SGHNT and CDR2 YENEEA. The CDR3 region is CASRGGTGDPPRNEQFF. Here the CDR3 DNA reads TGTGCCAGCAGGGGCGGGACAGGGGACCCCCCACGGAATGAGCAGTTCTTC.